This T cell receptor (beta chain) was identified in a study of T cells in Graves' hyperthyroidism and ophthalmopathy. Not enrolled were patients with uncontrolled infection, other autoimmune disease, pregnancy or lactation. Template material for amplifying TCR beta CDR3 regions consisted of RNA transcripts. The HTBI primer set drove a first-round RT-PCR of the TCR CDR3. Using its own MiXCR run on the multiplex PCR reads, TCRdb lists one record per CDR3 protein. The sample has a few hundred thousand distinct CDR3 sequences, around a sixth seen once. The TCR comes from a woman aged 45-65 years with Graves' hyperthyroidism. The sequencing input was blood.

CDR3 nucleotide sequence: TGTGCCAGCAAACGGAGCCAGGAGACCCAGTACTTC. Its protein is CASKRSQETQYF. This chain links TRBV6-1 with TRBJ2-5; D gene ambiguous. This CDR3 comprises 12 residues. Germline V gene lookup returns CDR1 MNHNS and CDR2 SASEGT. The ends were cut back, 7 bases at V and 5 bases at J, with 11 bases in the middle.